The 30 T cell receptor beta chains reported below all come from one sample, sequenced in a study of Siglec-9 on CD8 T cells in melanoma. Clones were sequenced by immunoSEQ multiplex PCR, and TCRdb holds only the in-frame ones, with some missing. The data hold around 29,000 clones, with 75% to 85% observed a single time. Input material: Siglec-9- CD8+ T cells sorted from blood. Receptor source: a human donor in good health.

J is TRBJ2-1 and V is TRBV7-9, with 7 bases fitting TRBD2. Trimming cost V 6 bases and J 7 bases; bases outside gene matches: 9. The CDR3 runs to 14 residues. Looked up from germline, CDR1 is SEHNR and CDR2 is FQNEAQ (reference sequence). As DNA, the CDR3 is TGTGCCAGCAGTATCTCCAGCGGGATTAATGAGCAGTTCTTC. This translates into CASSISSGINEQFF.

This clone occurred a few times. The V and J genes are TRBV13 and TRBJ2-3, with D possibly matching TRBD2 (6 bases). Germline CDR1 PRHDT, CDR2 FYEKMQ (reference sequence). With 4 bases removed from V and 3 bases from J, the gap between germline ends came to 17 bases. CDR3 length equals 16 residues. The CDR3 coding sequence is TGTGCCAGCAGCTCCCGGGACTTCAATCCAACAGATACGCAGTATTTT. It translates to CASSSRDFNPTDTQYF.

This clone was seen just once. The chain has TRBV19 and TRBJ2-1, with 7 bases fitting TRBD2. V gave up 3 bases and J gave up 0 bases; unmatched junction bases: 2. This CDR3 is 15 amino acids long. Germline V gives CDR1 LNHDA, CDR2 SQIVND (reference sequence). CDR3 sequence (DNA): TGTGCCAGTAGTATGGGAGGGCTCTCCTACAATGAGCAGTTCTTC. Its translation is CASSMGGLSYNEQFF.

The chain links TRBV29-1 to TRBJ2-2, with 12 bases that match TRBD1. The CDR3 is 14 amino acids. The V gene end was trimmed by 7 bases and the J gene end by 4 bases; junction bases not matched to a gene: 4. Germline V gives CDR1 SQVTM, CDR2 ANQGSEA. As DNA, the CDR3 is TGCAGCGCCGGGACAGGGGGCGTCACCGGGGAGCTGTTTTTT. Protein product: CSAGTGGVTGELFF.

The V gene is TRBV19, the J gene TRBJ2-1, with 8 bases matching TRBD1. The CDR3 has 14 residues. The germline CDR1 and CDR2 sequences are LNHDA and SQIVND (reference sequence). V trimming: 6 bases; J trimming: 7 bases; junction bases outside the gene matches: 8. The CDR3 reads CASSGQGLDNEQFF. DNA for the CDR3: TGTGCCAGTAGCGGACAGGGTTTAGATAATGAGCAGTTCTTC.

This clone was counted between two and nine times. The chain links TRBV2 to TRBJ2-1, with D hard to call. Germline CDR1 is SNHLY and CDR2 is FYNNEI. The CDR3 loop spans 14 amino acids. Trimming left V 2 bases short and J 5 bases short, with 10 bases between. The CDR3 DNA sequence: TGTGCCAGCAGTGAATTCGGGTCGCACAATGAGCAGTTCTTC. It translates to CASSEFGSHNEQFF.

The chain has TRBV11-2 and TRBJ1-5; 7 positions match TRBD1. Germline loops: CDR1 SGHAT, CDR2 FQNNGV. V gave up 5 bases and J gave up 1 base; unmatched junction bases: 8. The CDR3 has 16 residues. The CDR3 DNA sequence: TGTGCCAGCAGCCCCCGACAGGGTGCGAGCAATCAGCCCCAGCATTTT. It yields the protein CASSPRQGASNQPQHF.

V and J are TRBV6-1 and TRBJ2-1; D not certain. Trimming removed 2 bases from V and 1 base from J, with 12 bases in between. The CDR3 consists of 16 residues. Germline loops: CDR1 MNHNS, CDR2 SASEGT. CDR3 DNA sequence: TGTGCCAGCAGTGAAATGGCATCCGGATCCTACAATGAGCAGTTCTTC. Encoded protein: CASSEMASGSYNEQFF.

The CDR3: CAWSVENQPQHF. The CDR3 DNA follows: TGTGCCTGGAGTGTAGAGAATCAGCCCCAGCATTTT. The rearrangement joins TRBV30 to TRBJ1-5; D remains ambiguous. The V and J ends lost 0 bases and 4 bases respectively, with 4 bases between them. The CDR3 contains 12 residues. Germline V CDR1 and CDR2: GTSNPN, SVGIG (reference sequence). The complete variable domain, with remaining parts taken from reference TRBV30 and TRBJ1-5, reads SQTIHQWPATLVQPVGSPLSLECTVEGTSNPNLYWYRQAAGRGLQLLFYSVGIGQISSEVPQNLSASRPQDRQFILSSKKLLLSDSGFYLCAWSVENQPQHFGDGTRLSIL.

This chain joins TRBV18 and TRBJ1-2; D gene uncertain. The germline V gene encodes CDR1 KGHSH and CDR2 LQKENI. The CDR3 has 14 residues. V shed 3 bases and J shed 0 bases, with 8 bases lying between them. The CDR3 coding sequence is TGTGCCAGCTCACCCGGGCAGCCTAACTATGGCTACACCTTC. Translation: CASSPGQPNYGYTF.

The chain joins TRBV9 to TRBJ1-4; perhaps TRBD1 as D (5 bases). The CDR3 extends over 17 amino acids. CDR1 and CDR2 (germline): SGDLS, YYNGEE. Deletions cut 3 bases from V and 8 bases from J, with 23 bases between. The CDR3 bases are TGTGCCAGCAGCGCGGACGGATCCCCCGAGGCAGGGGAAAAACTGTTTTTT. Protein product: CASSADGSPEAGEKLFF.

This chain joins TRBV27 and TRBJ1-1; 8 bases are a match to TRBD1. Germline loops: CDR1 MNHEY, CDR2 SMNVEV (reference sequence). There are 16 residues in the CDR3. V gave up 2 bases and J gave up 5 bases; unmatched junction bases: 10. CDR3 nucleotide sequence: TGTGCCAGCAGTTTAGTTCTCCAGGGGGCGTATACTGAAGCTTTCTTT. It encodes CASSLVLQGAYTEAFF.

J is TRBJ2-4 and V is TRBV19, with D possibly TRBD1 on 6 matching bases. V was cut by 8 bases and J by 8 bases, with 16 bases left in between. The germline gives CDR1 LNHDA, CDR2 SQIVND (reference sequence). This CDR3 has 13 residues. This CDR3 is CASFRTDWDIQYF. DNA of the CDR3: TGTGCCAGTTTCCGGACAGATTGGGACATTCAGTACTTC. The whole variable domain, remainder taken from reference TRBV19 and TRBJ2-4, is DGGITQSPKYLFRKEGQNVTLSCEQNLNHDAMYWYRQDPGQGLRLIYYSQIVNDFQKGDIAEGYSVSREKKESFPLTVTSAQKNPTAFYLCASFRTDWDIQYFGAGTRLSVL.

This chain uses TRBV14 with TRBJ2-5; no definite D call. Germline V gene sequence: CDR1 SGHDN, CDR2 FVKESK. This CDR3 is built from 14 residues. Trimming took 0 bases from V and 3 from J, leaving 8 bases between them. The CDR3 sequence: CASSQDPGKETQYF. The CDR3, as DNA: TGTGCCAGCAGCCAAGATCCGGGTAAAGAGACCCAGTACTTC.

This clone showed up just once. This rearrangement joins TRBV19 to TRBJ2-3; 7 bases map to TRBD2. Germline trimming cut 0 bases from V and 3 bases from J; bases unmatched to any gene: 6. There are 16 residues in the CDR3. CDR1 LNHDA and CDR2 SQIVND come from the germline V gene (reference sequence). The DNA for the CDR3 is TGTGCCAGTAGTATAGAGGCGGGAGTTTGGACAGATACGCAGTATTTT. Translating gives CASSIEAGVWTDTQYF.

The chain couples TRBV4-1 to TRBJ1-2, with TRBD1 identical over 7 bases. CDR3 length: 15 amino acids. Germline loops: CDR1 MGHRA, CDR2 YSYEKL. V was pared by 2 bases and J by 6 bases, with 9 bases of the junction left unmatched. The DNA for the CDR3 is TGCGCCAGCAGCCAACTTCCGGGACAGAAAGATGGCTACACCTTC. It codes for CASSQLPGQKDGYTF.

The chain combines TRBV7-2 with TRBJ2-3, with 9 positions matching TRBD2. This CDR3 is 17 amino acids long. V lost 1 base, J lost 6 bases, and 11 bases stayed unmatched. CDR1 is SGHTA, CDR2 FQGNSA, per germline. The DNA of the CDR3 is TGTGCCAGCAGCTTAGTACCCCTTGGACTAGCGTTGGATACGCAGTATTTT. Encoded protein: CASSLVPLGLALDTQYF.

This clone was detected a few times. The rearrangement uses TRBV2 and TRBJ1-1; possible D gene TRBD1, 5 bases. V dropped 9 bases and J dropped 3 bases, with 17 bases sitting between them. The CDR3 extends over 14 amino acids. Per the germline V gene, CDR1 is SNHLY and CDR2 is FYNNEI. The CDR3, as DNA: TGTGCCAGAGACGCAAGTGGGACGGACACTGAAGCTTTCTTT. This codes for CARDASGTDTEAFF.

The gene calls are TRBV6-5 and TRBJ1-3, with D possibly being TRBD1 (6 bases). Germline CDR1 is MNHEY and CDR2 is SVGAGI. The V end lost 2 bases, the J end lost 0 bases, and 8 bases lay between the germline ends. This CDR3 has 15 residues. CDR3 in amino acids: CASSYTGSSGNTIYF. In DNA, the CDR3 is TGTGCCAGCAGTTACACAGGGAGCTCTGGAAACACCATATATTTT.

The chain combines TRBV7-8 with TRBJ2-7; TRBD2 agrees at 8 bases. The CDR3 spans 14 residues. The germline gives CDR1 SGHVS, CDR2 FQNEAQ. Losses at the gene ends were 0 bases for V and 6 bases for J; bases not matched to a gene: 4. DNA of the CDR3: TGTGCCAGCAGCTTAGCGGGACTAGGGGGCGAGCAGTACGTC. Translation: CASSLAGLGGEQYV.

This chain uses TRBV29-1 with TRBJ2-2; TRBD1 matches at 10 bases. Trimming at V came to 7 bases and at J to 3 bases, leaving 5 bases not matched to a gene. Germline V gene sequence: CDR1 SQVTM, CDR2 ANQGSEA. The CDR3 has 14 amino acids. The CDR3 coding sequence is TGCAGCGGTGGACAGGGGGGGTACACCGGGGAGCTGTTTTTT. Translated, it gives CSGGQGGYTGELFF.

The table lists this clone with a few counts. The V and J genes are TRBV27 and TRBJ1-1, with D maybe TRBD1 (5 bases). Germline V gene lookup returns CDR1 MNHEY and CDR2 SMNVEV (reference sequence). This CDR3 contains 14 residues. Trimming left V 0 bases short and J 5 bases short, with 10 bases between. The DNA of the CDR3 is TGTGCCAGCAGTTTATCGGCAGGGCGAACTGAAGCTTTCTTT. Protein sequence: CASSLSAGRTEAFF.

This clone was detected only a few times. The chain links TRBV28 to TRBJ2-2; D is ambiguous. Trimming removed 5 bases from V and 4 bases from J, with 11 bases in between. Germline loops: CDR1 MDHEN, CDR2 SYDVKM. The CDR3 totals 14 residues. CDR3: CASSRMLGTGELFF. The CDR3 nucleotides read TGTGCCAGCAGTAGGATGCTGGGCACCGGGGAGCTGTTTTTT.

The chain carries TRBV6-1 and TRBJ2-3; D might be TRBD1 (6 bases). The CDR3 contains 15 residues. Germline V gives CDR1 MNHNS, CDR2 SASEGT. The V gene lost 3 bases and the J gene lost 3 bases, with 13 bases spanning the gap. CDR3 sequence reads: CASSDRGRGTDTQYF. In nucleotides, the CDR3 is TGTGCCAGCAGTGACAGGGGACGAGGGACAGATACGCAGTATTTT.

The chain combines TRBV9 with TRBJ2-1, with D possibly matching TRBD1 (5 bases). V lost 0 bases, J lost 10 bases, and 14 bases lay in between. Per germline, CDR1 SGDLS and CDR2 YYNGEE. The length of the CDR3 is 14 residues. CDR3 coding DNA: TGTGCCAGCAGCGTAGCTGGGGCGGAAGGAGAGCAGTTCTTC. It codes for CASSVAGAEGEQFF.

The V and J genes are TRBV6-1 and TRBJ1-4; D unresolved. This CDR3 has 15 amino acids. Trimming left V 0 bases short and J 5 bases short, with 10 bases between. Looked up from germline, CDR1 is MNHNS and CDR2 is SASEGT. The CDR3: CASSEAGWINEKLFF. Here the CDR3 DNA reads TGTGCCAGCAGTGAAGCGGGATGGATAAATGAAAAACTGTTTTTT.

This chain connects TRBV6-5 to TRBJ1-1, with unresolved D. The CDR3 has 12 residues. CDR1 is MNHEY, CDR2 SVGAGI, per germline. V was pared by 10 bases and J by 2 bases, with 11 bases between. In nucleotides, the CDR3 is TGTGCCACCAGGCCCTCTAACACTGAAGCTTTCTTT. It translates to CATRPSNTEAFF.

The chain recombines TRBV30 with TRBJ2-7, with no clear D. CDR3 length equals 12 residues. CDR1 GTSNPN and CDR2 SVGIG come from the germline V gene (reference sequence). Trimming shortened V by 1 base and J by 0 bases, and 4 bases separated the two germline ends. Written as DNA, the CDR3 is TGTGCCTGGAGTGACAGCTCCTACGAGCAGTACTTC. Amino acids: CAWSDSSYEQYF.

The genes are TRBV5-8 and TRBJ2-3; 7 bases line up with TRBD1. CDR1 is SGHTS and CDR2 is YDEGEE in the germline V gene. The V gene end was trimmed by 2 bases and the J gene end by 2 bases; junction bases not matched to a gene: 11. The CDR3 has 17 residues. The CDR3 sequence: CASSLTTGAGYTDTQYF. CDR3 DNA: TGTGCCAGCAGCTTAACAACAGGGGCCGGGTACACAGATACGCAGTATTTT.

The V call is TRBV2, the J call TRBJ1-2, with unresolved D. This CDR3 is built from 13 residues. CDR1 is SNHLY and CDR2 is FYNNEI in the germline V gene. V was shortened by 8 bases and J by 3 bases, with 13 bases between the two germline ends. The CDR3 sequence: CASSSGGDYGYTF. The CDR3 DNA follows: TGTGCCAGCTCCTCAGGCGGTGACTATGGCTACACCTTC. Complete variable domain (other parts from reference TRBV2 and TRBJ1-2): EPEVTQTPSHQVTQMGQEVILRCVPISNHLYFYWYRQILGQKVEFLVSFYNNEISEKSEIFDDQFSVERPDGSNFTLKIRSTKLEDSAMYFCASSSGGDYGYTFGSGTRLTVV.